A selection of T cell receptor beta chains follows, all from one sample in a study of T cells in Graves' hyperthyroidism and ophthalmopathy. TCRdb re-called the multiplex PCR reads through MiXCR, storing one row per CDR3 protein. Found here are some 320,000 distinct CDR3 sequences, approximately 13% of them singletons; the top ten hold 30% to 40%. The sample was blood. The origin of the receptors is a woman in her thirties or forties with Graves' ophthalmopathy. Both conserved end residues are trimmed from each CDR3. A D gene is named only where the DNA matches it firmly.

d_gene	v_gene	j_gene	CDR3aa
NA	TRBV11-2	TRBJ1-2	ASSSYRINYGYT
TRBD1	TRBV12-3/TRBV12-4	TRBJ2-7	ASRPGQGPLDEQY
TRBD1	TRBV10-3	TRBJ2-1	AIAGQGNFEQF
TRBD1	TRBV29-1	TRBJ2-2	SVEQADRGRTGELF
NA	TRBV7-9	TRBJ2-1	ASSPVGRDSYNEQF
NA	TRBV29-1	TRBJ1-2	SVEVPGSGYT
NA	TRBV11-2	TRBJ2-1	ASSLVGRGSFDEQF
NA	TRBV4-2	TRBJ1-1	ASSQDRAGTGRRFMNTEAF
NA	TRBV19	TRBJ2-1	ASSSGTFNEQF
TRBD1	TRBV5-1	TRBJ2-5	ASSFTGATQETQY
NA	TRBV5-4	TRBJ2-7	ASSLPTGLKGHSYEQY
TRBD1	TRBV20-1	TRBJ2-3	SDTGTGADTQY
NA	TRBV24-1	TRBJ2-3	ATSDARYTDTQY
TRBD2	TRBV7-2	TRBJ2-1	ASSTSGGSYNEQF
TRBD1	TRBV3-1	TRBJ1-1	ASSPFSGGVNEAF
NA	TRBV15	TRBJ2-7	ATSRDFGEQY
TRBD1	TRBV19	TRBJ2-2	ASSIGGQGAGELF
NA	TRBV19	TRBJ1-2	ASSIDPGTPNYGYT
NA	TRBV5-4	TRBJ2-3	ASSLGALGSTDTQY
TRBD2	TRBV28	TRBJ2-1	ASSSPGLAFHEQF
NA	TRBV15	TRBJ2-3	ATSRDDGGASTDTQY
NA	TRBV6-6	TRBJ1-4	ASSYRSMGPRRDEKLF
NA	TRBV14	TRBJ1-1	ASSQHSGGEAF
NA	TRBV7-2	TRBJ2-5	ASSLRLPETQY
TRBD1	TRBV11-2	TRBJ1-4	ASSLVQGAVKLF
NA	TRBV18	TRBJ2-5	ASSRDLNNQETQY
TRBD2	TRBV20-1	TRBJ2-1	SARDQTSGAVEAYNEQF
NA	TRBV12-3/TRBV12-4	TRBJ2-1	ASAVLRPYNEQF
TRBD1	TRBV6-2/TRBV6-3	TRBJ1-5	AISVGTGGNQPQH
NA	TRBV27	TRBJ1-5	ASSHVSGQPQH
NA	TRBV15	TRBJ2-3	ATSRGAGLTDTQY